This passage covers 14 T cell receptor beta chains from one sample sequenced in a study of CD8 T cells in Susac syndrome. With random hexamers, roughly 0.5 to 1 ug RNA was reverse transcribed. MiXCR, applied by TCRdb to the immunoSEQ multiplex PCR reads, yields one record per CDR3 protein. Among about 280,000 distinct CDR3 sequences listed, 80% to 90% were seen once. Sample: CD8+ T cells from PBMCs. The receptors here all came from a human donor with multiple sclerosis.

V usage is TRBV27 and J usage is TRBJ2-1; 11 bases line up with TRBD2. J was trimmed by 3 bases and V by 5 bases; bases with no gene match: 3. The CDR3 is 15 residues long. Germline CDR1 MNHEY, CDR2 SMNVEV (reference sequence). DNA for the CDR3: TGTGCCAGCAGTGCCGGGACTAGCGGCTACAATGAGCAGTTCTTC. Amino acids: CASSAGTSGYNEQFF.

The chain is built from TRBV20-1 and TRBJ2-3; D remains ambiguous. The CDR3 loop spans 16 amino acids. Trimming left V 2 bases short and J 3 bases short, with 18 bases between. The V gene's germline CDR1 is DFQATT and CDR2 SNEGSKA (reference sequence). The CDR3 nucleotides are TGCAGTGCTAGACCCCCCCTTAGTAGTCGAACAGATACGCAGTATTTT. Translating it yields CSARPPLSSRTDTQYF.

This clonotype was seen once. This chain uses TRBV16 with TRBJ2-1; 8 bases match TRBD1. V dropped 4 bases and J dropped 4; count of bases not matched to a gene: 6. The CDR3 loop spans 15 amino acids. The germline gives CDR1 KGHSY, CDR2 FQNENV. This CDR3 is CASSPTTGEYNEQFF. The CDR3 nucleotides are TGTGCCAGCAGCCCAACGACAGGGGAATACAATGAGCAGTTCTTC.

This clonotype was seen a few times. The chain carries TRBV6-1 and TRBJ2-2; D remains ambiguous. Trimming pared 7 bases from V and 5 bases from J, leaving 14 bases between. The V gene's germline CDR1 is MNHNS and CDR2 SASEGT. This CDR3 is 14 amino acids long. CDR3 coding DNA: TGTGCCAGCATCCCAAGGTGGCTTACCGGGGAGCTGTTTTTT. Translated: CASIPRWLTGELFF.

This clonotype showed up just once. This chain connects TRBV9 to TRBJ2-1, with D unresolved. Germline V CDR1 and CDR2: SGDLS, YYNGEE. This CDR3 comprises 13 residues. The V end lost 0 bases, the J end lost 10 bases, and 11 bases lay between the germline ends. CDR3 in amino acids: CASSVVSTMEQFF. Here the CDR3 DNA reads TGTGCCAGCAGCGTAGTCTCAACGATGGAGCAGTTCTTC.

This sequence joins TRBV11-2 and TRBJ2-3; 7 nucleotides align to TRBD2. CDR3 length: 17 residues. Trimming cost V 1 base and J 0 bases; bases outside gene matches: 7. CDR1 and CDR2 (germline): SGHAT, FQNNGV. The CDR3 DNA reads TGTGCCAGCAGCTTAGTTTCCGGACTAGGTAGCACAGATACGCAGTATTTT. It specifies CASSLVSGLGSTDTQYF.

The chain has TRBV16 and TRBJ1-4; unclear D gene. The germline V and J ends were trimmed by 4 bases and 3 bases, with 12 bases remaining between them. The CDR3 length is 15 residues. Germline loops: CDR1 KGHSY, CDR2 FQNENV. The CDR3 DNA is TGTGCCAGCAGCCTATGGAACTGGGCTAATGAAAAACTGTTTTTT. Its protein product is CASSLWNWANEKLFF.

The chain uses TRBV6-5 and TRBJ2-7, with 7 bases fitting TRBD2. The length of the CDR3 is 16 residues. CDR1 is MNHEY, CDR2 SVGAGI, per germline. Losses at the gene ends were 4 bases for V and 5 bases for J; bases not matched to a gene: 14. The CDR3 nucleotides are TGTGCCAGCAGTTCCCCTGGGAGGGAGGATCGCCACGAGCAGTACTTC. It codes for CASSSPGREDRHEQYF.

The chain has TRBV28 and TRBJ2-7; 8 bases align to TRBD1. There are 15 residues in the CDR3. Germline V gene data show CDR1 as MDHEN and CDR2 as SYDVKM. V was pared by 3 bases and J by 5 bases, with 9 bases of the junction left unmatched. The CDR3 here is CASSLRGQGAHEQYF. The DNA for the CDR3 is TGTGCCAGCAGTTTGCGAGGACAGGGAGCCCACGAGCAGTACTTC.

The V call is TRBV7-9, the J call TRBJ2-7; 8 bases match TRBD1. The CDR3 has 13 amino acids. Germline V gene data show CDR1 as SEHNR and CDR2 as FQNEAQ (reference sequence). V lost 4 bases to trimming and J lost 5 bases; unmatched junction nucleotides: 4. CDR3 sequence reads: CASSSQGAHEQYF. CDR3 bases: TGTGCCAGCAGCTCCCAGGGGGCTCACGAGCAGTACTTC.

Only one count was recorded for this clonotype. The rearrangement links TRBV28 to TRBJ2-5; 8 nucleotides align to TRBD1. Germline trimming cut 8 bases from V and 4 bases from J; bases unmatched to any gene: 12. The CDR3 runs to 15 residues. CDR1 MDHEN and CDR2 SYDVKM come from the germline V gene. The CDR3 nucleotides read TGTGCCAGCGGCGCCTCGACAGGGGAAGGAGAGACCCAGTACTTC. It is translated as CASGASTGEGETQYF.

This clonotype has just one count. The V gene is TRBV28, the J gene TRBJ1-4; 8 bases align to TRBD1. The V gene end was trimmed by 10 bases and the J gene end by 5 bases; junction bases not matched to a gene: 9. Per germline, CDR1 MDHEN and CDR2 SYDVKM. This CDR3 contains 14 residues. The CDR3 loop reads CATTPRDRNEKLFF. In DNA, the CDR3 is TGTGCCACTACCCCCCGGGACAGGAATGAAAAACTGTTTTTT.

This clonotype was observed once. J is TRBJ2-5 and V is TRBV29-1; D might be TRBD1 (6 bases). The length of the CDR3 is 13 residues. Germline assignment: CDR1 SQVTM and CDR2 ANQGSEA. V lost 4 bases, J lost 5 bases, and 14 bases lay in between. CDR3 nucleotide sequence: TGCAGCGTTGGTGTACAGGGTCTGGAGACCCAGTACTTC. This codes for CSVGVQGLETQYF.

The V and J genes are TRBV30 and TRBJ1-3; D gene unclear. Germline lookup yields CDR1 GTSNPN and CDR2 SVGIG (reference sequence). V lost 0 bases and J lost 0, with 6 bases in between. CDR3 size: 14 residues. CDR3 DNA: TGTGCCTGGAGTGTTGACGCCTCTGGAAACACCATATATTTT. This sequence encodes CAWSVDASGNTIYF.